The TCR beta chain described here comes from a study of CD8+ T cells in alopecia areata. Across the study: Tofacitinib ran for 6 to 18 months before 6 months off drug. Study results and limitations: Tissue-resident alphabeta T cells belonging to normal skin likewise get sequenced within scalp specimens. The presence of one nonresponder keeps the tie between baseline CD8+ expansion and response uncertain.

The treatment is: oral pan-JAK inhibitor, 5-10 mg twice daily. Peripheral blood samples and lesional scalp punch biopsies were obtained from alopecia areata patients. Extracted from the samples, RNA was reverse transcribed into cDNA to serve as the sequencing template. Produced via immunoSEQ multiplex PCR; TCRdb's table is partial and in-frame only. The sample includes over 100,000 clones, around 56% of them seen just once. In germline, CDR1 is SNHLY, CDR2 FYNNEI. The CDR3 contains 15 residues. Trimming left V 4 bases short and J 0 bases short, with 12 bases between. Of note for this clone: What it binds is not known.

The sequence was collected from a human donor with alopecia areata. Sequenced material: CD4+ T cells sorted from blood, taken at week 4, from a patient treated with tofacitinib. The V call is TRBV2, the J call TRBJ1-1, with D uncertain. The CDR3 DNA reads TGTGCCAGCAGTGGACAACCGCTCTTGAACACTGAAGCTTTCTTT. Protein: CASSGQPLLNTEAFF.